This TCR beta chain was obtained from a study of control samples from healthy donors and cancer patients. Only in-frame clones appear in the TCRdb table, and some are missing; sequencing was by immunoSEQ multiplex PCR. The sample records about 93,000 clones, about 87% being singletons. The CDR3 contains 13 residues. V was pared by 7 bases and J by 4 bases, with 13 bases between. The gene calls are TRBV12-3 or TRBV12-4 and TRBJ2-5, with D perhaps assigned TRBD1 or TRBD2 (5 bases each). The source of this sequence is a woman aged 70 to 79 in good health. The source material was blood. The chain's CDR3 is CASTTRGRETQYF. CDR3 nucleotides: TGTGCCAGCACCACGAGGGGTAGAGAGACCCAGTACTTC.